This T cell receptor (beta chain) was sequenced during a study of blood T cells in healthy people across ages. CDR1 is LGHDT, CDR2 YNNKEL, per germline (reference sequence). Trimming took 5 bases from V and 7 from J; bases not matched to a gene: 4. The CDR3 has 14 amino acids. This clonotype was observed a few times. It was with a sample-barcoded 5' primer and a J-beta primer mix that a second PCR of roughly 7 to 12 cycles was run. TCRdb used MiXCR to reprocess the 5' RACE reads, holding one entry per CDR3 protein. The data hold about 970,000 distinct CDR3 sequences, with roughly 51% observed a single time.

The rearrangement joins TRBV3-1 to TRBJ2-1, with TRBD2 identical over 11 bases. The sequenced sample consisted of blood. The clonotype comes from a woman aged 60-75 years in good health. The CDR3 is CASSELAGGNEQFF. The CDR3 DNA is TGTGCCAGCAGCGAGCTAGCGGGAGGAAATGAGCAGTTCTTC.